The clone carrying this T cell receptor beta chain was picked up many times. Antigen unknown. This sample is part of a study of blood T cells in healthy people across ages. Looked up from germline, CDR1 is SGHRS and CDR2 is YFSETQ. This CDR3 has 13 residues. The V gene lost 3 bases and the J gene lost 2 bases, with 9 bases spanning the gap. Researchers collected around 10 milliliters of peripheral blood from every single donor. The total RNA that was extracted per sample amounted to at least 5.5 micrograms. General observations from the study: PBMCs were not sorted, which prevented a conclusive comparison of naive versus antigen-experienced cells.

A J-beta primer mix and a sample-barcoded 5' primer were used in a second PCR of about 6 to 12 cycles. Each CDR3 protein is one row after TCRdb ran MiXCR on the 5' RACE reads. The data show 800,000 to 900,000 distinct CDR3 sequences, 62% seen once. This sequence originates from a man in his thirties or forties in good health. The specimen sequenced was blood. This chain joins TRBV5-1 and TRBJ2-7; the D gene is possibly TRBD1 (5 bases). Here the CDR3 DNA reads TGCGCCAGCAGCTATGGACAAACCTACGAGCAGTACTTC. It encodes CASSYGQTYEQYF.